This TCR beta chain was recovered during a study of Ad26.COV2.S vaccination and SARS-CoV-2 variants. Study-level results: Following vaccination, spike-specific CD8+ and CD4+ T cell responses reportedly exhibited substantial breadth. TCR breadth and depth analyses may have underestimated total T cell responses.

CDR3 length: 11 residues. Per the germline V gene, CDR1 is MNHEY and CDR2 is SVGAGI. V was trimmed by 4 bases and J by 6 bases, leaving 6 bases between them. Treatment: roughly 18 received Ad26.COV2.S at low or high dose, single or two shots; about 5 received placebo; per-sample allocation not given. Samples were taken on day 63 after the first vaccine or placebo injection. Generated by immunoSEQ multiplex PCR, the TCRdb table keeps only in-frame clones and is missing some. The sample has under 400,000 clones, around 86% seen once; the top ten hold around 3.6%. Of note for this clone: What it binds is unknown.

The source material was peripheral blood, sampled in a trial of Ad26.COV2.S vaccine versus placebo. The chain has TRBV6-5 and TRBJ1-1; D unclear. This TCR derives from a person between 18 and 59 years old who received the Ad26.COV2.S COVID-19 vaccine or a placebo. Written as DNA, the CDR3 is TGTGCCAGCAGTTTTGCCCCTGAAGCTTTCTTT. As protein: CASSFAPEAFF.